Below, 10 T cell receptor beta chains from the same sample are listed, as sequenced in a study of identical twins. Using its own MiXCR run on the 5' RACE reads, TCRdb lists one record per CDR3 protein. The repertoire includes 500,000 to 650,000 distinct CDR3 sequences, about a fifth of them detected once, and roughly 0.5% sits in the top ten. This same sample was also taken into another study, of yellow fever vaccine responses in identical twins.

Input material: CD4+ T cells sorted from blood. All receptors come from a woman under 30 in good health.

The V call is TRBV5-1, the J call TRBJ1-2; D not certain. V gave up 2 bases and J gave up 0 bases, with 8 bases separating them. The CDR3 sequence is 14 residues long. Germline V gives CDR1 SGHRS, CDR2 YFSETQ. CDR3 coding DNA: TGCGCCAGCAGCTTCGGATATACTAACTATGGCTACACCTTC. It is translated as CASSFGYTNYGYTF.

This clonotype has a handful of counts. The chain employs TRBV4-1 and TRBJ1-4; D gene unclear. With 3 bases removed from V and 6 bases from J, the gap between germline ends came to 8 bases. The CDR3 is made up of 13 amino acids. Germline loops: CDR1 MGHRA, CDR2 YSYEKL. The CDR3 DNA is TGCGCCAGCAGCCAGGGTGTTGATGAAAAACTGTTTTTT. The encoded protein is CASSQGVDEKLFF.

This clonotype was picked up a small number of times. This rearrangement joins TRBV12-3 or TRBV12-4 to TRBJ2-1; 9 bases are a match to TRBD2. The CDR3 contains 17 residues. V dropped 3 bases and J dropped 9; count of bases not matched to a gene: 15. The CDR3 protein is CASSFRLSGGRGGEQFF. The CDR3 DNA is TGTGCCAGCAGTTTTAGGTTAAGTGGCGGGAGGGGAGGTGAGCAGTTCTTC.

This clonotype was observed a few times. The chain joins TRBV29-1 to TRBJ2-2; the D gene is possibly TRBD2 (7 bases). The CDR3 has 16 residues. Germline CDR1 and CDR2: SQVTM and ANQGSEA. Trimming left V 2 bases short and J 4 bases short, with 17 bases between. The CDR3 spells CSVEPGGKGSTGELFF. The CDR3 DNA reads TGCAGCGTTGAACCGGGGGGCAAGGGGAGCACCGGGGAGCTGTTTTTT.

This clonotype was picked up a small number of times. The chain combines TRBV5-5 with TRBJ2-7, with 8 positions matching TRBD1. Looked up from germline, CDR1 is SGHKS and CDR2 is YYEKEE (reference sequence). V trimming: 7 bases; J trimming: 3 bases; junction bases outside the gene matches: 15. This CDR3 spans 16 amino acids. The CDR3 coding sequence is TGTGCCAGCGGTCCTTCAGGGGGCAGGAGGGTCTACGAGCAGTACTTC. Translation gives CASGPSGGRRVYEQYF.

The sample holds a few counts of this clonotype. This chain joins TRBV3-1 and TRBJ2-3; 12 bases align to TRBD2. V gave up 4 bases and J gave up 2 bases; unmatched junction bases: 4. This CDR3 has 16 amino acids. Germline CDR1 is LGHDT and CDR2 is YNNKEL (reference sequence). The CDR3 nucleotides are TGTGCCAGCAGCCCAGGACTAGCGGGGCACACAGATACGCAGTATTTT. This encodes CASSPGLAGHTDTQYF.

The chain uses TRBV4-2 and TRBJ2-5; 7 positions match TRBD1. Losses at the gene ends were 2 bases for V and 2 bases for J; bases not matched to a gene: 5. The CDR3 covers 15 residues. Germline loops: CDR1 LGHNA, CDR2 YNFKEQ. The CDR3 DNA follows: TGTGCCAGCAGCCAAAAAGGGACAGCACAAGAGACCCAGTACTTC. This gives the protein CASSQKGTAQETQYF.

This sequence joins TRBV7-9 and TRBJ1-1; D uncertain. This CDR3 contains 12 residues. Looked up from germline, CDR1 is SEHNR and CDR2 is FQNEAQ (reference sequence). Trimming removed 5 bases from V and 4 bases from J, with 8 bases in between. The CDR3 DNA reads as TGTGCCAGCAGCCTAAGTTCCACTGAAGCTTTCTTT. Encoded protein: CASSLSSTEAFF.

The genes are TRBV20-1 and TRBJ2-5; 7 bases agree with TRBD2. The CDR3 length is 15 residues. The ends lost 6 bases at V and 8 bases at J; junction bases unmatched: 18. The germline gives CDR1 DFQATT, CDR2 SNEGSKA (reference sequence). CDR3 DNA: TGCAGTGCCGTAGCGGGCCAGACCCTGGGGCATACCCAGTACTTC. Translating gives CSAVAGQTLGHTQYF.

The chain employs TRBV11-1 and TRBJ2-1; TRBD2 matches at 9 bases. V gave up 5 bases and J gave up 4 bases; unmatched junction bases: 6. The germline gives CDR1 SGHAT, CDR2 FQDESV (reference sequence). The CDR3 totals 15 residues. CDR3: CASSPWTSEYNEQFF. The CDR3 DNA follows: TGTGCCAGCAGCCCTTGGACTAGCGAATACAATGAGCAGTTCTTC.